Sequencing of this T cell receptor (beta chain) was carried out in a study of control samples from healthy donors and cancer patients. CDR3 length: 14 residues. Produced via immunoSEQ multiplex PCR; TCRdb's table is partial and in-frame only. The repertoire has 11,000 to 15,000 clones, roughly 80% of them found once; the top ten carry about a sixth. The TCR comes from a female donor with lung cancer. This sequence joins TRBV21-1 and TRBJ2-1; whether TRBD1, the table's D call, matches the DNA was not checked. TRBV21-1 is listed as a pseudogene. Sample: formalin-fixed, paraffin-embedded tissue. The CDR3 nucleotides are TGTGCCAGCAGCACTACAGGCCTCTTGGATGAGCAGTTCTTC. Its translation: CASSTTGLLDEQFF.